This is a list of T cell receptor beta chains from one sample in a study of T cells expressing NK-cell markers. From its re-call of the 5' RACE reads, TCRdb lists each CDR3 protein once, without DNA. The sample data list approximately 170,000 distinct CDR3 sequences. Specimen: blood T cells: a sorted CD56 or NKG2C T cell subset, CD4+ or CD8+ T cells, or bulk PBMC T cells (not recorded which). These receptors were taken from a man aged 18-70 years in good health. CDR3s include the opening cysteine and the closing phenylalanine or tryptophan. The size entry is marked missing in some rows and otherwise reads once, few, many or a size class.

len: 18; v_gene: TRBV27; abundance: .; j_gene: TRBJ2-1; CDR3aa: CASSLSTRGLAANNEQFF
len: 15; v_gene: TRBV27; abundance: .; j_gene: TRBJ2-7; CDR3aa: CASSTRLLSSYEQYF
len: 14; v_gene: TRBV27; abundance: medium-sized; j_gene: TRBJ2-7; CDR3aa: CASSGQGSRYEQYF
len: 15; v_gene: TRBV2; abundance: .; j_gene: TRBJ2-3; CDR3aa: CASSVVVTSTDTQYF
len: 16; v_gene: TRBV5-1; abundance: .; j_gene: TRBJ2-7; CDR3aa: CASSPSGQPNSYEQYF
len: 20; v_gene: TRBV30; abundance: .; j_gene: TRBJ2-5; CDR3aa: CAWRTPLAGGHIQYQETQYF
len: 16; v_gene: TRBV5-8; abundance: .; j_gene: TRBJ1-2; CDR3aa: CASSLYPTGVNYGYTF
len: 20; v_gene: TRBV27; abundance: .; j_gene: TRBJ1-6; CDR3aa: CASSLYGGTGGAGYNSPLHF
len: 13; v_gene: TRBV6-1; abundance: .; j_gene: TRBJ2-3; CDR3aa: CASRQGGTDTQYF
len: 16; v_gene: TRBV7-9; abundance: .; j_gene: TRBJ2-3; CDR3aa: CASSPYTGTGSDTQYF
len: 14; v_gene: TRBV5-4; abundance: .; j_gene: TRBJ2-4; CDR3aa: CASSLGLAKNIQYF
len: 15; v_gene: TRBV4-2; abundance: .; j_gene: TRBJ1-2; CDR3aa: CASSQDGTGTFGYTF
len: 14; v_gene: TRBV18; abundance: .; j_gene: TRBJ2-7; CDR3aa: CASSPSLPYYEQYF
len: 14; v_gene: TRBV5-4; abundance: .; j_gene: TRBJ1-1; CDR3aa: CASSFDQGGTEAFF
len: 15; v_gene: TRBV20-1; abundance: .; j_gene: TRBJ2-2; CDR3aa: CSARAGTSEAGELFF
len: 13; v_gene: TRBV24-1; abundance: .; j_gene: TRBJ2-7; CDR3aa: CATSSGRTYEQYF
len: 14; v_gene: TRBV27; abundance: .; j_gene: TRBJ2-7; CDR3aa: CASSLAGRAGEQYF
len: 20; v_gene: TRBV9; abundance: .; j_gene: TRBJ2-3; CDR3aa: CASSPKSPVWGQGVADTQYF
len: 15; v_gene: TRBV7-9; abundance: .; j_gene: TRBJ2-7; CDR3aa: CASSPSRAHPYEQYF
len: 15; v_gene: TRBV6-1; abundance: .; j_gene: TRBJ2-7; CDR3aa: CASSASQGATYEQYF
len: 13; v_gene: TRBV5-6; abundance: .; j_gene: TRBJ2-2; CDR3aa: CASSLVQLGELFF
len: 14; v_gene: TRBV6-5; abundance: .; j_gene: TRBJ1-6; CDR3aa: CASSSNGVNSPLHF
len: 15; v_gene: TRBV12-5; abundance: .; j_gene: TRBJ2-2; CDR3aa: CASGWAGMNTGELFF
len: 15; v_gene: TRBV7-8; abundance: .; j_gene: TRBJ2-7; CDR3aa: CASSPSPGETYEQYF
len: 14; v_gene: TRBV5-6; abundance: .; j_gene: TRBJ2-7; CDR3aa: CASSPVGGTYEQYF
len: 14; v_gene: TRBV7-9; abundance: .; j_gene: TRBJ1-1; CDR3aa: CASSLGGTVTEAFF
len: 16; v_gene: TRBV29-1; abundance: .; j_gene: TRBJ2-3; CDR3aa: CSVGPVIAGGGDTQYF
len: 15; v_gene: TRBV3-1; abundance: .; j_gene: TRBJ2-7; CDR3aa: CASSQTSGTYYEQYF
len: 18; v_gene: TRBV6-5; abundance: .; j_gene: TRBJ2-3; CDR3aa: CASSYSQLAGELTDTQYF
len: 17; v_gene: TRBV27; abundance: .; j_gene: TRBJ1-2; CDR3aa: CASSFLPRGVDFYGYTF
len: 16; v_gene: TRBV2; abundance: .; j_gene: TRBJ2-3; CDR3aa: CASSVPGGASTDTQYF
len: 13; v_gene: TRBV19; abundance: .; j_gene: TRBJ1-4; CDR3aa: CASNNGPYEKLFF
len: 13; v_gene: TRBV20-1; abundance: .; j_gene: TRBJ2-1; CDR3aa: CSASRTSVNEQFF
len: 15; v_gene: TRBV7-8; abundance: .; j_gene: TRBJ1-6; CDR3aa: CASSYRSSYNSPLHF
len: 12; v_gene: TRBV5-6; abundance: .; j_gene: TRBJ1-2; CDR3aa: CASREPNYGYTF
len: 14; v_gene: TRBV7-9; abundance: .; j_gene: TRBJ2-2; CDR3aa: CASSLGSGLPGLFF
len: 17; v_gene: TRBV15; abundance: .; j_gene: TRBJ2-2; CDR3aa: CATSRGASGELTGELFF
len: 15; v_gene: TRBV7-2; abundance: .; j_gene: TRBJ1-6; CDR3aa: CASSYEQGASSPLHF
len: 16; v_gene: TRBV4-2; abundance: .; j_gene: TRBJ2-2; CDR3aa: CASSQDSGGASGELFF
len: 15; v_gene: TRBV11-2; abundance: .; j_gene: TRBJ2-1; CDR3aa: CASSLWDRGYNEQFF
len: 12; v_gene: TRBV5-6; abundance: .; j_gene: TRBJ1-2; CDR3aa: CASSLPGYGYTF
len: 15; v_gene: TRBV4-2; abundance: .; j_gene: TRBJ2-3; CDR3aa: CASSQVHGGTDTQYF
len: 16; v_gene: TRBV9; abundance: .; j_gene: TRBJ2-3; CDR3aa: CASSVESPIRPDTQYF
len: 14; v_gene: TRBV7-2; abundance: .; j_gene: TRBJ1-5; CDR3aa: CASSLVPGYQPQHF
len: 13; v_gene: TRBV20-1; abundance: .; j_gene: TRBJ2-7; CDR3aa: CSARGPRSYEQYF
len: 14; v_gene: TRBV24-1; abundance: .; j_gene: TRBJ2-5; CDR3aa: CATSDGLAWETQYF
len: 15; v_gene: TRBV20-1; abundance: .; j_gene: TRBJ2-7; CDR3aa: CSASTPRNPNYEQYF
len: 15; v_gene: TRBV2; abundance: .; j_gene: TRBJ2-2; CDR3aa: CAIALAGGSTGELFF
len: 15; v_gene: TRBV14; abundance: .; j_gene: TRBJ2-2; CDR3aa: CASSQPGGYTGELFF
len: 12; v_gene: TRBV10-3; abundance: .; j_gene: TRBJ2-7; CDR3aa: CAISDRESEQYF
len: 17; v_gene: TRBV27; abundance: .; j_gene: TRBJ2-2; CDR3aa: CASSSEKGQDSTGELFF
len: 14; v_gene: TRBV10-3; abundance: .; j_gene: TRBJ2-7; CDR3aa: CAISEGHRGYEQYF
len: 16; v_gene: TRBV4-2; abundance: .; j_gene: TRBJ2-7; CDR3aa: CASSQDGTGASYEQYF
len: 12; v_gene: TRBV7-9; abundance: .; j_gene: TRBJ2-5; CDR3aa: CASSLAGLAQYF